This T cell receptor (beta chain) was retrieved from a study of blood T cell repertoires in COVID-19. Study overall: Samples representing acute and convalescent COVID-19 were sourced from the United States, Italy and Spain. The cDNA or gDNA used as material had been derived from T cells, B-cell-depleted T cells, or PBMCs.

In the study's own analysis: Cell counts per sample came from amplifying reference gene primers. Sequencing was performed with immunoSEQ multiplex PCR; in TCRdb, only in-frame clones are kept and a portion is missing. That table gives V, J and clone size, and the DNA gave D and trimming. The sample includes 60,000 to 90,000 clones, over 80% of them seen just once. The V gene lost 1 base and the J gene lost 6 bases, with 13 bases spanning the gap. The CDR3 loop spans 16 amino acids. Germline CDR1 LGHDT, CDR2 YNNKEL (reference sequence). What was sequenced was peripheral blood. The gene calls are TRBV3-1 (or the pseudogene TRBV3-2) and TRBJ1-6; a weak D match, TRBD1 (5 bases). The source of this sequence is a man aged 45-65 years with acute or convalescent COVID-19. CDR3 DNA sequence: TGTGCCAGCAGCCAAGGTGATCAGGGAAGTAATTCACCCCTCCACTTT. It translates to CASSQGDQGSNSPLHF.